Sequencing of this TCR beta chain was carried out in a study of response to subunit inactivated influenza vaccine. Findings and caveats of the study: Authors suggested few new T cells are recruited by each seasonal influenza vaccination.

Germline V gives CDR1 SGHTA, CDR2 FQGNSA. V was pared by 5 bases and J by 4 bases, with 11 bases between. This CDR3 has 13 residues. Using its own MiXCR run on the RT-PCR reads, TCRdb lists one record per CDR3 protein. The sample yields 500,000 to 600,000 distinct CDR3 sequences, roughly 13% seen once. About this clonotype: Its antigen is not known.

The chain uses TRBV7-2 and TRBJ1-2, with D tentatively TRBD1 (5 bases). The clonotype comes from a man aged 45-65 years who received an inactivated influenza vaccine. The sample in question was PBMCs from blood, obtained around seven weeks after vaccination. CDR3 DNA sequence: TGTGCCAGCAGCCCACAGGTTACCTATGGCTACACCTTC. This encodes CASSPQVTYGYTF.